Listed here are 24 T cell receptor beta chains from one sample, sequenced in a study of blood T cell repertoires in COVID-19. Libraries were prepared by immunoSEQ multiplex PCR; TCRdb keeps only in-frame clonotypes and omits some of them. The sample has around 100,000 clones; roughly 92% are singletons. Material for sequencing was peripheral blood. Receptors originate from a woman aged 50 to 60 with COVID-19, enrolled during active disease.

In DNA form, the CDR3 reads TGTGCCAGTAAGGGGTTGGGACAAGTCCCCGGGGAGCTGTTTTTT. This sequence encodes CASKGLGQVPGELFF. The chain is built from TRBV19 and TRBJ2-2; D is perhaps TRBD1 (6 bases). The germline gives CDR1 LNHDA, CDR2 SQIVND (reference sequence). V was shortened by 7 bases and J by 6 bases, with 18 bases between the two germline ends. The CDR3 contains 15 residues.

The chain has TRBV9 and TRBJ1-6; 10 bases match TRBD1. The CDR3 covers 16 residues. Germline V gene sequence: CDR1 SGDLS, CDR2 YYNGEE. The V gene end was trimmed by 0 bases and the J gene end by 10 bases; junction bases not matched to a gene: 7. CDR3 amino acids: CASSVGSTGGNSPLHF. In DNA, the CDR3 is TGTGCCAGCAGCGTAGGTTCGACAGGGGGCAACTCACCCCTCCACTTT.

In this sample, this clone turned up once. The CDR3 here is CASSLVGEPYGYTF. CDR3 nucleotides: TGTGCCAGCAGCTTGGTCGGGGAACCCTATGGCTACACCTTC. V usage is TRBV5-6 and J usage is TRBJ1-2, with D uncertain. This CDR3 contains 14 residues. The V end lost 0 bases, the J end lost 4 bases, and 10 bases lay between the germline ends. The V gene's germline CDR1 is SGHDT and CDR2 YYEEEE.

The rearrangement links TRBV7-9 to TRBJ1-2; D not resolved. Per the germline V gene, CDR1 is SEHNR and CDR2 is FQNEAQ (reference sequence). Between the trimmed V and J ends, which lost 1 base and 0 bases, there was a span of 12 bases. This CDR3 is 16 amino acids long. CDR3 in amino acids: CASSLGPIPANYGYTF. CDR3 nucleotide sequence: TGTGCCAGCAGCTTAGGGCCCATTCCTGCTAACTATGGCTACACCTTC.

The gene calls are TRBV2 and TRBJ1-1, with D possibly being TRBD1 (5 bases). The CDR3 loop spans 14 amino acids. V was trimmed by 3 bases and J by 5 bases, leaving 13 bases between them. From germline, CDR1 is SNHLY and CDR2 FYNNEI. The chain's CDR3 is CASSEEGMGTEAFF. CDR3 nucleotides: TGTGCCAGCAGTGAGGAGGGGATGGGAACTGAAGCTTTCTTT.

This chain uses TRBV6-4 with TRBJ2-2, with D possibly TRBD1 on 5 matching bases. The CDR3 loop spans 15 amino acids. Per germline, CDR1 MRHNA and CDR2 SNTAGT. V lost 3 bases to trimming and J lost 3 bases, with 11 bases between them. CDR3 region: CASSEVPGHTGELFF. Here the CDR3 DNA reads TGTGCCAGCAGTGAAGTGCCAGGGCACACCGGGGAGCTGTTTTTT.

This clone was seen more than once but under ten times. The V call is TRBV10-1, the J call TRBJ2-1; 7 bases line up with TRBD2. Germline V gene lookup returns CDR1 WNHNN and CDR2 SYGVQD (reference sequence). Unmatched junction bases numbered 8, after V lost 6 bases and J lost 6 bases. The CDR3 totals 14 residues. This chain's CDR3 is CASRRLAPSNEQFF. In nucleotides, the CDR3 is TGCGCCAGCAGGAGACTAGCCCCTTCCAATGAGCAGTTCTTC.

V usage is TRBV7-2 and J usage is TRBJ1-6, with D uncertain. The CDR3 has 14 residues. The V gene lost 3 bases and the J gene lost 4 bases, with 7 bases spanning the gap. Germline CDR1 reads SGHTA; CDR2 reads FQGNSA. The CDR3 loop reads CASSFPVYNSPLHF. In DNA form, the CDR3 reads TGTGCCAGCAGCTTCCCGGTATATAATTCACCCCTCCACTTT.

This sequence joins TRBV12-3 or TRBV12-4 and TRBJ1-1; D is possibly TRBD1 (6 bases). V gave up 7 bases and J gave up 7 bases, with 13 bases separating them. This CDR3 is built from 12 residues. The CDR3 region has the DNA TGTGCCAGCATCTCTAGGGGGTTTGAAGCTTTCTTT. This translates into CASISRGFEAFF.

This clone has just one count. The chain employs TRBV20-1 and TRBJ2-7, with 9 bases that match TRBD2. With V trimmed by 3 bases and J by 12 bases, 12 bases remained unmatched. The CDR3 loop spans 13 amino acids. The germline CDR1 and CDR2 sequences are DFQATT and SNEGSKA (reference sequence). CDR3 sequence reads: CSASKAGGGATYF. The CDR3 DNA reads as TGCAGTGCTAGTAAGGCGGGCGGGGGGGCCACGTACTTC.

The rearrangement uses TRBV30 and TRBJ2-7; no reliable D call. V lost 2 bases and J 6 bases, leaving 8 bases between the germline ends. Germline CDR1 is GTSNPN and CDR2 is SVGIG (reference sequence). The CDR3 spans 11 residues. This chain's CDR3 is CAWSFPGEQYF. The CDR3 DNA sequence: TGTGCCTGGAGTTTTCCGGGCGAGCAGTACTTC.

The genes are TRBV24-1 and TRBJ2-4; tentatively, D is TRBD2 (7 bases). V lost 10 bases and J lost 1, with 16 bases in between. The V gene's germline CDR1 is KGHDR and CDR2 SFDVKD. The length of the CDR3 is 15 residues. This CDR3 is CATHGGGAAKNIQYF. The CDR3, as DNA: TGTGCCACTCACGGTGGGGGGGCCGCCAAAAACATTCAGTACTTC.

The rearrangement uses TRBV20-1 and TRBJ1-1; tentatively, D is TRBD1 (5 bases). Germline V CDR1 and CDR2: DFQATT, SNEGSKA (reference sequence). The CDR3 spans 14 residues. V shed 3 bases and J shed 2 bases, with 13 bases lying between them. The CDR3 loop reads CSASMQGRNTEAFF. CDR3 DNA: TGCAGTGCTAGTATGCAGGGCCGCAACACTGAAGCTTTCTTT.

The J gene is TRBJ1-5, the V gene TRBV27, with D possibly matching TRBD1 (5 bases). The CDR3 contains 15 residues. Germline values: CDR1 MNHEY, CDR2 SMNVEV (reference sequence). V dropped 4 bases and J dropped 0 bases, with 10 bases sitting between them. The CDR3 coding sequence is TGTGCCAGCAGTTCAGGGTGGAATAGCAATCAGCCCCAGCATTTT. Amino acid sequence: CASSSGWNSNQPQHF.

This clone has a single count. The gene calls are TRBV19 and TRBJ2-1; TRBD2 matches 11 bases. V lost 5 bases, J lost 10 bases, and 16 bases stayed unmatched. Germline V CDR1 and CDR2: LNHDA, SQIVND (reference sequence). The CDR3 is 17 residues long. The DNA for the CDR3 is TGTGCCAGTAGTCCTCCCAGGTTAGCGGGGGGGAGTGCGGAGCAGTTCTTC. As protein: CASSPPRLAGGSAEQFF.

CDR3 nucleotide sequence: TGCGCCAGCAGCTTGAGGGGATCAAACACCGGGGAGCTGTTTTTT. Protein product: CASSLRGSNTGELFF. The rearrangement links TRBV5-1 to TRBJ2-2; TRBD1 might be the D (5 bases). Germline CDR1 reads SGHRS; CDR2 reads YFSETQ. Trimming left V 1 base short and J 2 bases short, with 9 bases between. The CDR3 is made up of 15 amino acids.

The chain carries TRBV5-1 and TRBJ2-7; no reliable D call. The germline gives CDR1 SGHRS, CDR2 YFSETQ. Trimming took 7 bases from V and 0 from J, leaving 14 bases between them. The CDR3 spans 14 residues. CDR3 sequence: CASPRHELSYEQYF. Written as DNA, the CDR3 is TGCGCCAGCCCCCGACATGAACTCTCCTACGAGCAGTACTTC.

CDR3 amino acids: CASSLWGGDTGELFF. The CDR3 region has the DNA TGTGCCAGCAGCTTATGGGGGGGCGACACCGGGGAGCTGTTTTTT. The chain links TRBV7-9 to TRBJ2-2; D may be TRBD2 (7 bases). Germline lookup yields CDR1 SEHNR and CDR2 FQNEAQ (reference sequence). This CDR3 contains 15 residues. V gave up 2 bases and J gave up 3 bases, with 10 bases separating them.

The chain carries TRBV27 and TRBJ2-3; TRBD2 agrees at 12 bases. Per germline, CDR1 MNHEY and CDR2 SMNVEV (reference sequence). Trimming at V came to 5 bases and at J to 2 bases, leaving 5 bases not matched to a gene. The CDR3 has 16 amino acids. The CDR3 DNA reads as TGTGCCAGCAGTCGTGGACTAGCGGGGTACACAGATACGCAGTATTTT. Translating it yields CASSRGLAGYTDTQYF.

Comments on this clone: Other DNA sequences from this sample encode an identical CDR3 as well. DNA of the CDR3: TGTGCCAGTAGCACTAGCGGATCCTACGAGCAGTACTTC. This encodes CASSTSGSYEQYF. The chain employs TRBV19 and TRBJ2-7, with 8 bases lining up with TRBD2. The V gene end was trimmed by 6 bases and the J gene end by 1 base; junction bases not matched to a gene: 2. The germline gives CDR1 LNHDA, CDR2 SQIVND (reference sequence). The CDR3 runs to 13 residues.

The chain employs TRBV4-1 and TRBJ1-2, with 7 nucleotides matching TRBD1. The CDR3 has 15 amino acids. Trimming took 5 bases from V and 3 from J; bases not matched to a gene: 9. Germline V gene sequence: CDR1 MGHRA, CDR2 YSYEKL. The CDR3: CASSATHRGDYGYTF. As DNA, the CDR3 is TGCGCCAGCAGCGCGACACACAGGGGTGACTATGGCTACACCTTC.

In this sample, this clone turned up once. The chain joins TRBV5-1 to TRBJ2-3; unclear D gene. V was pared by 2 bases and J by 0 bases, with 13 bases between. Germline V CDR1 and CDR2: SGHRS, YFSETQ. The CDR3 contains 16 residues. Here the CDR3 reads CASSLSARPSTDTQYF. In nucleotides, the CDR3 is TGCGCCAGCAGCTTATCGGCTAGACCTAGCACAGATACGCAGTATTTT. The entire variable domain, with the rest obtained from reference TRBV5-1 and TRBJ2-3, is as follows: KAGVTQTPRYLIKTRGQQVTLSCSPISGHRSVSWYQQTPGQGLQFLFEYFSETQRNKGNFPGRFSGRQFSNSRSEMNVSTLELGDSALYLCASSLSARPSTDTQYFGPGTRLTVL.

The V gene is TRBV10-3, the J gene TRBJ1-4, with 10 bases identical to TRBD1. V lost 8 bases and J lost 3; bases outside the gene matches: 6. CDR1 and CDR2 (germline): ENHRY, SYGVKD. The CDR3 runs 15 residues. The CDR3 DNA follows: TGTGCCATCGGGGAGGGACAGGGGCCTAATGAAAAACTGTTTTTT. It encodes CAIGEGQGPNEKLFF.

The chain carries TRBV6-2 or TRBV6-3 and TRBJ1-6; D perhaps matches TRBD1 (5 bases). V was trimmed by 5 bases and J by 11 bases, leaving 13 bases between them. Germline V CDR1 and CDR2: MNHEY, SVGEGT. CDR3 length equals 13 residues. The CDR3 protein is CASSQGERTPLHF. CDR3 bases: TGTGCCAGCAGTCAGGGTGAGAGGACACCCCTCCACTTT.